These 13 T cell receptor beta chains came from one sample sequenced in a study of chemoradiotherapy in HPV16-positive cancers. TCRdb's table, derived via immunoSEQ multiplex PCR, lists solely in-frame clones and lacks some. The data contain approximately 27,000 clones, roughly 84% of them singletons. Sequencing used blood, obtained from a patient who underwent chemoradiotherapy. These receptors were taken from a human donor with HPV-associated anogenital cancer.

The chain employs TRBV11-2 and TRBJ2-1; 10 bases are a match to TRBD2. V trimming: 3 bases; J trimming: 9 bases; junction bases outside the gene matches: 5. The CDR3 loop spans 14 amino acids. From germline, CDR1 is SGHAT and CDR2 FQNNGV. CDR3 residues: CASSLELAGIEQFF. The CDR3 DNA reads TGTGCCAGCAGCTTGGAACTAGCGGGAATTGAGCAGTTCTTC.

This clone was recorded a few times. This rearrangement joins TRBV2 to TRBJ1-1; D is perhaps TRBD1 (6 bases). With 2 bases removed from V and 8 bases from J, the gap between germline ends came to 15 bases. This CDR3 region has 14 residues. The germline V gene has CDR1 SNHLY and CDR2 FYNNEI. The CDR3 DNA reads TGTGCCAGCAGTGAAATGCGACAGGCAAGAGAAGCTTTCTTT. Translation gives CASSEMRQAREAFF. Full variable domain (remainder filled in from reference TRBV2 and TRBJ1-1): EPEVTQTPSHQVTQMGQEVILRCVPISNHLYFYWYRQILGQKVEFLVSFYNNEISEKSEIFDDQFSVERPDGSNFTLKIRSTKLEDSAMYFCASSEMRQAREAFFGQGTRLTVV.

This sequence joins TRBV5-1 and TRBJ2-5; D call uncertain. This CDR3 contains 15 residues. In germline, CDR1 is SGHRS, CDR2 YFSETQ. The V end was cut by 0 bases, the J end by 4 bases, with 13 bases between. In DNA, the CDR3 is TGCGCCAGCAGCTTGGGGCTAGTTGTGCGAGAGACCCAGTACTTC. The encoded protein is CASSLGLVVRETQYF.

Written as DNA, the CDR3 is TGTGCCAGCAGCCCTGCCTACGAGCAGTACTTC. Protein: CASSPAYEQYF. V is TRBV11-2 and J is TRBJ2-7; the D is unclear. V was trimmed by 5 bases and J by 2 bases, leaving 4 bases between them. CDR1 is SGHAT, CDR2 FQNNGV, per germline. The CDR3 consists of 11 residues.

V and J are TRBV7-8 and TRBJ1-1; D perhaps matches TRBD1 (5 bases). CDR3 length: 14 amino acids. Trimming took 4 bases from V and 4 from J, leaving 13 bases between them. Per germline, CDR1 SGHVS and CDR2 FQNEAQ. The CDR3 region has the DNA TGTGCCAGCAGCTGGCCTGGGGCGGGCACTGAAGCTTTCTTT. Translation gives CASSWPGAGTEAFF. Filled out from reference TRBV7-8 and TRBJ1-1, the complete variable domain reads GAGVSQSPRYKVAKRGQDVALRCDPISGHVSLFWYQQALGQGPEFLTYFQNEAQLDKSGLPSDRFFAERPEGSVSTLKIQRTQQEDSAVYLCASSWPGAGTEAFFGQGTRLTVV.

This clone was seen once. The chain employs TRBV6-5 and TRBJ2-1; D unresolved. Germline values: CDR1 MNHEY, CDR2 SVGAGI. V gave up 2 bases and J gave up 1 base, with 6 bases separating them. The CDR3 loop spans 14 amino acids. CDR3: CASSYGMSYNEQFF. CDR3 sequence (DNA): TGTGCCAGCAGTTACGGGATGTCCTACAATGAGCAGTTCTTC.

This sequence joins TRBV30 and TRBJ1-4; D may be TRBD1 (6 bases). The germline CDR1 and CDR2 sequences are GTSNPN and SVGIG (reference sequence). V dropped 2 bases and J dropped 0 bases, with 22 bases sitting between them. CDR3 length equals 19 residues. The CDR3 reads CAWSPKTGFTPATNEKLFF. CDR3 nucleotide sequence: TGTGCCTGGAGTCCGAAGACAGGCTTTACTCCCGCAACTAATGAAAAACTGTTTTTT.

The chain joins TRBV4-1 to TRBJ2-5, with TRBD1 identical over 7 bases. This CDR3 spans 15 amino acids. Germline V CDR1 and CDR2: MGHRA, YSYEKL. V lost 1 base and J lost 0; bases outside the gene matches: 2. CDR3 amino acids: CASSQGDRDQETQYF. The DNA of the CDR3 is TGCGCCAGCAGCCAAGGAGACAGGGACCAAGAGACCCAGTACTTC.

The V call is TRBV5-1, the J call TRBJ1-1; D possibly corresponds to TRBD1 (5 bases). Germline V gene lookup returns CDR1 SGHRS and CDR2 YFSETQ. V was shortened by 4 bases and J by 1 base, with 14 bases between the two germline ends. The CDR3 contains 15 residues. CDR3 nucleotide sequence: TGCGCCAGCAGCCCAGAGCGGGGACCGAACACTGAAGCTTTCTTT. Protein sequence: CASSPERGPNTEAFF.

The rearrangement joins TRBV29-1 to TRBJ1-1; 7 nucleotides match TRBD1. J was trimmed by 0 bases and V by 3 bases; bases with no gene match: 1. The germline CDR1 and CDR2 sequences are SQVTM and ANQGSEA. The CDR3 is 13 amino acids. The CDR3 spells CSVDGTVNTEAFF. CDR3 DNA sequence: TGCAGCGTTGACGGGACAGTGAACACTGAAGCTTTCTTT. Full variable domain (rest looked up from reference TRBV29-1 and TRBJ1-1): SAVISQKPSRDICQRGTSLTIQCQVDSQVTMMFWYRQQPGQSLTLIATANQGSEATYESGFVIDKFPISRPNLTFSTLTVSNMSPEDSSIYLCSVDGTVNTEAFFGQGTRLTVV.

V is TRBV10-2 and J is TRBJ2-1; 7 positions match TRBD2. Looked up from germline, CDR1 is WSHSY and CDR2 is SAAADI. The V and J ends lost 4 bases and 10 bases, in that order; junction bases with no gene match: 13. This CDR3 contains 15 residues. The CDR3 nucleotides are TGCGCCAGCAGTGGGCCAGCGGGGCCGCTGGGGGAGCAGTTCTTC. Protein: CASSGPAGPLGEQFF.

The V gene is TRBV19, the J gene TRBJ1-2; 7 positions match TRBD1. Germline V gene lookup returns CDR1 LNHDA and CDR2 SQIVND (reference sequence). J was trimmed by 2 bases and V by 6 bases; bases with no gene match: 6. The CDR3 is 14 residues long. CDR3 in DNA: TGTGCCAGTAGCCAAACGGGACAGAACTATGGCTACACCTTC. Residues: CASSQTGQNYGYTF.

The CDR3 spells CASSLGLAGGTDTQYF. The CDR3 region has the DNA TGCGCCAGCAGCTTGGGCCTAGCGGGGGGGACAGATACGCAGTATTTT. The chain couples TRBV5-1 to TRBJ2-3; 12 positions match TRBD2. Germline CDR1 SGHRS, CDR2 YFSETQ. J was trimmed by 3 bases and V by 0 bases; bases with no gene match: 2. The CDR3 sequence is 16 residues long.